These T cell receptor beta chains were read from a single sample in a study of beta chain features in type 1 diabetes. Measured with immunoSEQ multiplex PCR; TCRdb has only the in-frame clones, and not every one. This table holds 250,000 to 350,000 clones, over 14% found once. The sample comprised naive CD4+ T cells from blood. These receptors were taken from a man younger than 35 with type 1 diabetes. Both conserved end residues are part of each CDR3. D genes are given only for firm matches. Expanded clones are given a class, and other clones once, few, many or no size at all.

j_call	d_call	clone_size	v_call	cdr3_nt	cdr3_aa
TRBJ2-7	TRBD2	few	TRBV6-5	TGTGCCAGCAGGGTCTCAGCGGGAGGTTATTACGAGCAGTACTTC	CASRVSAGGYYEQYF
TRBJ2-7	NA	few	TRBV30	TGTGCCTGGAGTGTCTGGGAGAACCTCTACGAGCAGTACTTC	CAWSVWENLYEQYF
TRBJ2-1	TRBD2	NA	TRBV4-3	TGCGCCAGCAGCCACACGGGGACTAGCGTGAATGAGCAGTTCTTC	CASSHTGTSVNEQFF
TRBJ1-2	NA	NA	TRBV5-1	TGCGCCAGCAGCTTGGGACCGACAAACTATGGCTACACCTTC	CASSLGPTNYGYTF
TRBJ2-6	TRBD2	few	TRBV9	TGTGCCAGCAGCGTTTTGTCGGGGGGGGCTGGGGCCAACGTCCTGACTTTC	CASSVLSGGAGANVLTF
TRBJ2-1	NA	few	TRBV5-4	TGTGCCAGCAGCTTGGACCAAACTAGGGCCTCCGAGCAGTTCTTC	CASSLDQTRASEQFF
TRBJ2-1	TRBD2	few	TRBV28	TGTGCCAGCGGGGGGGTGAGACCGCATGAGCAGTTCTTC	CASGGVRPHEQFF
TRBJ2-1	TRBD2	few	TRBV29-1	TGCAGCGTCCGGAGTGGCGGGAGCTCCAATGAGCAGTTCTTC	CSVRSGGSSNEQFF
TRBJ2-7	NA	NA	TRBV4-1	TGCGCCAGCAGCCAAGAGGACTCGGGCCCCCGGAAGCGCGAGCAGTACTTC	CASSQEDSGPRKREQYF
TRBJ2-5	NA	NA	TRBV29-1	TGCAGCGTTGGTAGACTAGGGGAGGAGGTGAAAGAGACCCAGTACTTC	CSVGRLGEEVKETQYF
TRBJ1-2	TRBD1	few	TRBV9	TGTGCCAGCAGCGTAGTTCCCCAACAGGGGGCTTATGGCTACACCTTC	CASSVVPQQGAYGYTF
TRBJ2-7	NA	NA	TRBV2	TGTGCCAGCAGTGGTCAACAGAACTACGAGCAGTACTTC	CASSGQQNYEQYF
TRBJ2-5	TRBD2	NA	TRBV5-4	TGTGCCAGCACCTCTAGCGGGAGGTACCAAGAGACCCAGTACTTC	CASTSSGRYQETQYF
TRBJ2-7	NA	NA	TRBV7-2	TGTGCCAGCAGCTTAGACTTTTACGAGCAGTACTTC	CASSLDFYEQYF
TRBJ1-2	TRBD1	NA	TRBV6-1	TGTGCCAGCAGTGAAGGTCGGGCAGGGGGCTATGGCTACACCTTC	CASSEGRAGGYGYTF
TRBJ2-1	TRBD2	NA	TRBV9	TGTGCCAGCGCCCCAGCGGGATCCTACAATGAGCAGTTCTTC	CASAPAGSYNEQFF
TRBJ2-2	NA	NA	TRBV11-3	TGTGCCAGCAGCTTAGGGCAGGGCTCCGGGGAGCTGTTTTTT	CASSLGQGSGELFF
TRBJ2-1	NA	few	TRBV7-8	TGTGCCAGCAGCTTGGGCGTCCAGACCTACAATGAGCAGTTCTTC	CASSLGVQTYNEQFF
TRBJ2-1	TRBD1	few	TRBV10-3	TGTGCCATCAGGACACAGGGGGCCCGATACAATGAGCAGTTCTTC	CAIRTQGARYNEQFF
TRBJ1-2	TRBD1	NA	TRBV15	TGTGCCACCAGCGTACGGGACAGGGTCTATGGCTACACCTTC	CATSVRDRVYGYTF
TRBJ2-5	TRBD2	NA	TRBV7-9	TGTGCCAGCAGCCACGGACTAGCGGGAGGGTCTGAGACCCAGTACTTC	CASSHGLAGGSETQYF
TRBJ1-5	NA	NA	TRBV19	TGTGCCAGTAGTATTAACTTTCAGCCCCAGCATTTT	CASSINFQPQHF
TRBJ2-3	TRBD2	NA	TRBV5-1	TGCGCCAGCAGCTTGGCCCTAGCGGGAGGGCCCCCAGATACGCAGTATTTT	CASSLALAGGPPDTQYF
TRBJ2-3	NA	NA	TRBV5-1	TGCGCCAGCAGCTTGGTCGGGTTGAAGGCAGATACGCAGTATTTT	CASSLVGLKADTQYF
TRBJ2-3	TRBD1	NA	TRBV4-1	TGCGCCAGCAGCCCACGGATAGGCAGGGGGACAGATACGCAGTATTTT	CASSPRIGRGTDTQYF
TRBJ2-5	NA	NA	TRBV11-2	TGTGCCAGCAGCTACGACAATCAAGAGACCCAGTACTTC	CASSYDNQETQYF
TRBJ2-1	NA	few	TRBV5-1	TGCGCCAGCAGCTTGGGTTTTCGGCAGGCTGCCTTCGTTTATGAGCAGTTCTTC	CASSLGFRQAAFVYEQFF
TRBJ2-7	NA	NA	TRBV7-2	TGTGCCAGCAGCACCGAGGTGGGTCCTTCCTACGAGCAGTACTTC	CASSTEVGPSYEQYF
TRBJ2-1	TRBD2	NA	TRBV4-1	TGCGCCAGCAGTAGGGGAGCGGGAGTGAGATGGACCTACAATGAGCAGTTCTTC	CASSRGAGVRWTYNEQFF
TRBJ2-3	NA	NA	TRBV5-1	TGCGCCAGCCACTCAACAGATACGCAGTATTTT	CASHSTDTQYF
TRBJ2-2	NA	NA	TRBV4-2	TGTGCCAGCAGCCATAGTGGCGGAGGGGAGCTGTTTTTT	CASSHSGGGELFF
TRBJ2-7	TRBD2	few	TRBV7-2	TGTGCCAGCAGACCTTCGACTAGCGGGGGGCCCGAGCAGTACTTC	CASRPSTSGGPEQYF
TRBJ2-5	NA	NA	TRBV7-2	TGTGCCAGCAGCTCTACTCAGACCCAGTACTTC	CASSSTQTQYF
TRBJ2-2	TRBD2	few	TRBV30	TGTGCCTGTCGACCGGGACTAGCGGGAGCCGGGGAGCTGTTTTTT	CACRPGLAGAGELFF
TRBJ1-1	TRBD1	few	TRBV30	TGTGCCTGGAACTTACAGGGGGACACTGAAGCTTTCTTT	CAWNLQGDTEAFF
TRBJ2-3	TRBD1	few	TRBV6-5	TGTGCCAGCAGAGGGGGCGGTCGCACAGATACGCAGTATTTT	CASRGGGRTDTQYF